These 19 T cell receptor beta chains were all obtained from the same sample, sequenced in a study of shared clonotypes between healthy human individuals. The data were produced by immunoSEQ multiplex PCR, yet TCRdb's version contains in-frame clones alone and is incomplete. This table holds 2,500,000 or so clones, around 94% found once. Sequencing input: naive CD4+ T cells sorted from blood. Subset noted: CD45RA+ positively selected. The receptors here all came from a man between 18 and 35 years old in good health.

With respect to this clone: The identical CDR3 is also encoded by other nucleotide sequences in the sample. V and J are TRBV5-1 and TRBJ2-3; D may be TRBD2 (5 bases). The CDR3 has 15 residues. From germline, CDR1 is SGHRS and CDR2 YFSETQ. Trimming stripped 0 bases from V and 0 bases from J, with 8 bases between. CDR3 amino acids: CASSLVLGSTDTQYF. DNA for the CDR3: TGCGCCAGCAGCTTGGTACTAGGGAGCACAGATACGCAGTATTTT.

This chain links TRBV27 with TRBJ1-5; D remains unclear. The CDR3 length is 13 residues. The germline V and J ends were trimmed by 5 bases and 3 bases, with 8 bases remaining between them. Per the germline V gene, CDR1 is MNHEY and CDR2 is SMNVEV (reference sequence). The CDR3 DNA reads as TGTGCCAGCAGTCCAGAGTACAATCAGCCCCAGCATTTT. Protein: CASSPEYNQPQHF.

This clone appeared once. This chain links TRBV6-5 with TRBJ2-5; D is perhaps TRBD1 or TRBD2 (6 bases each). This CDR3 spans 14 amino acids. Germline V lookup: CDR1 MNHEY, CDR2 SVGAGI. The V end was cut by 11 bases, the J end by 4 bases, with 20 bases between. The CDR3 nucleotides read TGTGCCTCATCTAGGGGGGCCGGTGGAGAGACCCAGTACTTC. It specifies CASSRGAGGETQYF.

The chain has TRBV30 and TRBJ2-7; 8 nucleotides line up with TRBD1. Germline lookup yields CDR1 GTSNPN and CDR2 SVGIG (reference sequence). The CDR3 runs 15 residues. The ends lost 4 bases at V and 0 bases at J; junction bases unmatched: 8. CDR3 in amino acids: CAWTPDRDLSYEQYF. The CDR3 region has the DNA TGTGCCTGGACCCCGGACAGGGATCTCTCCTACGAGCAGTACTTC.

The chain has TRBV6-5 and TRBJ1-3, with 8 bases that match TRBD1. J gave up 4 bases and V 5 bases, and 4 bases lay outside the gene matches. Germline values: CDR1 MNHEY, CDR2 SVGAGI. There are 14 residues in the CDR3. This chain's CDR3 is CASSQGASGNTIYF. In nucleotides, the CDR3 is TGTGCCAGCAGTCAGGGGGCTTCGGGAAACACCATATATTTT.

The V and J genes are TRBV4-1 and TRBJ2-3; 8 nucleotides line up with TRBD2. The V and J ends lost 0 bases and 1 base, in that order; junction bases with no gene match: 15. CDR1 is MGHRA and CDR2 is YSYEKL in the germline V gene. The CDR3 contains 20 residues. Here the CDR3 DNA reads TGCGCCAGCAGCCAAGATGGGGGACTAGGGCCACCCGAGGGCACAGATACGCAGTATTTT. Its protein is CASSQDGGLGPPEGTDTQYF.

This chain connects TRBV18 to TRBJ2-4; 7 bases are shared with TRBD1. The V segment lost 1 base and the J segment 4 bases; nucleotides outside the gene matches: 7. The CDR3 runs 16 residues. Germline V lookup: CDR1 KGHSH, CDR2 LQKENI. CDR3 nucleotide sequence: TGTGCCAGCTCACCACTCTTCGGGACAGAAAAAAACATTCAGTACTTC. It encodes CASSPLFGTEKNIQYF.

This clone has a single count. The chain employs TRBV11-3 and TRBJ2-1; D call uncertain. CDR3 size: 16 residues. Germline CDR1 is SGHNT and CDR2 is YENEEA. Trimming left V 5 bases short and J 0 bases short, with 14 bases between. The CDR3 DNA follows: TGTGCCAGCAGCGACTTGGCCCCGAGCTCCTACAATGAGCAGTTCTTC. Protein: CASSDLAPSSYNEQFF. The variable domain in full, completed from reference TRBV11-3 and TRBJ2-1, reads EAGVVQSPRYKIIEKKQPVAFWCNPISGHNTLYWYLQNLGQGPELLIRYENEEAVDDSQLPKDRFSAERLKGVDSTLKIQPAELGDSAVYLCASSDLAPSSYNEQFFGPGTRLTVL.

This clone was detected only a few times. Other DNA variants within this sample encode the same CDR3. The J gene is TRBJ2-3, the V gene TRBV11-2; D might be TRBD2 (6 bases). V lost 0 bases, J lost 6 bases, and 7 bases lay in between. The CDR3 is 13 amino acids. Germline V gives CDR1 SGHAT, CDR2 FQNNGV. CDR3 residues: CASSLDRGDTQYF. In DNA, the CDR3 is TGTGCCAGCAGCTTAGATCGGGGGGATACGCAGTATTTT.

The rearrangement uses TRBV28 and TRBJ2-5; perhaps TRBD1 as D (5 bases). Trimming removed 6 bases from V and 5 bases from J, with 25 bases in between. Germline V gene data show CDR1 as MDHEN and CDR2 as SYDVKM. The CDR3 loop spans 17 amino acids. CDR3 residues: CASSLMPPPAGLETQYF. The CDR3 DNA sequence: TGTGCCAGCAGCTTGATGCCCCCTCCGGCAGGGTTGGAGACCCAGTACTTC. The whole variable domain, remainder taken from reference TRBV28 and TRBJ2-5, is DVKVTQSSRYLVKRTGEKVFLECVQDMDHENMFWYRQDPGLGLRLIYFSYDVKMKEKGDIPEGYSVSREKKERFSLILESASTNQTSMYLCASSLMPPPAGLETQYFGPGTRLLVL.

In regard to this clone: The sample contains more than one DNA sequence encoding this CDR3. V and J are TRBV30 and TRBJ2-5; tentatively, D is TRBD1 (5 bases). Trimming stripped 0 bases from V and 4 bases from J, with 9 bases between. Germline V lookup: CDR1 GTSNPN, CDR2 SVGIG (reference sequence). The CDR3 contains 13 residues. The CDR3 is CAWSVGLIETQYF. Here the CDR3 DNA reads TGTGCCTGGAGTGTGGGGCTGATAGAGACCCAGTACTTC.

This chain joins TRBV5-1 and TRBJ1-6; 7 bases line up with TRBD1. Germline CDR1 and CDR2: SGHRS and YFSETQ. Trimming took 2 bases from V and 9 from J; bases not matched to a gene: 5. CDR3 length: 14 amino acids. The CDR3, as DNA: TGCGCCAGCAGCTTCACAGGGGTTCCTTCACCCCTCCACTTT. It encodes CASSFTGVPSPLHF. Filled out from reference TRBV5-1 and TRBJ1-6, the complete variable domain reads KAGVTQTPRYLIKTRGQQVTLSCSPISGHRSVSWYQQTPGQGLQFLFEYFSETQRNKGNFPGRFSGRQFSNSRSEMNVSTLELGDSALYLCASSFTGVPSPLHFGNGTRLTVT.

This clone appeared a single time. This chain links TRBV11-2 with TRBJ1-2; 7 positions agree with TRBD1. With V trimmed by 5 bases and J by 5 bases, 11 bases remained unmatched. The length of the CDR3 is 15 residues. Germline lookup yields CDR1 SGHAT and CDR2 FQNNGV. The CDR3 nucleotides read TGTGCCAGCAGCACCCCTTCCCAGGGGGGTTATGGCTACACCTTC. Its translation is CASSTPSQGGYGYTF.

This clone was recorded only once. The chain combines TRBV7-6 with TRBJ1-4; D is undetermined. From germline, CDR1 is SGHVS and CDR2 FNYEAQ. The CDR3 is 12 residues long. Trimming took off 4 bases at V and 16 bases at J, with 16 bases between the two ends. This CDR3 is CASSSPGREAFF. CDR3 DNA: TGTGCCAGCAGCTCCCCGGGCCGGGAGGCGTTTTTT. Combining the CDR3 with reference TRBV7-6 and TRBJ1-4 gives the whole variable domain GAGVSQSPRYKVTKRGQDVALRCDPISGHVSLYWYRQALGQGPEFLTYFNYEAQQDKSGLPNDRFSAERPEGSISTLTIQRTEQRDSAMYRCASSSPGREAFFGSGTQLSVL.

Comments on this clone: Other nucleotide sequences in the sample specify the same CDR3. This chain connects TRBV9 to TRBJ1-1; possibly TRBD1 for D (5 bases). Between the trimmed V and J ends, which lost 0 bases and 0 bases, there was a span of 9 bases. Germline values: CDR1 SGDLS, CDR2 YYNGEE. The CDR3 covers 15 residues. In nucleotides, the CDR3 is TGTGCCAGCAGCGTAGGGCAGGGTATGAACACTGAAGCTTTCTTT. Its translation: CASSVGQGMNTEAFF.

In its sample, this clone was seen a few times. CDR3 protein: CASSAREGLGEQYF. CDR3 coding DNA: TGTGCCAGCAGCGCCCGGGAGGGCCTCGGCGAGCAGTACTTC. J is TRBJ2-7 and V is TRBV7-9, with 8 bases that match TRBD2. Germline V gives CDR1 SEHNR, CDR2 FQNEAQ (reference sequence). The CDR3 is made up of 14 amino acids. Trimming removed 5 bases from V and 6 bases from J; junction bases left unmatched: 9.

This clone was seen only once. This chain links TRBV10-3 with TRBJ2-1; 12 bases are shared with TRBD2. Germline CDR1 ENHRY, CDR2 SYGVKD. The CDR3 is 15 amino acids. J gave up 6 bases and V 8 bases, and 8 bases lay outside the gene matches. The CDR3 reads CAIWDASGRANEQFF. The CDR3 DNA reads TGTGCCATCTGGGATGCTAGCGGGAGGGCCAATGAGCAGTTCTTC.

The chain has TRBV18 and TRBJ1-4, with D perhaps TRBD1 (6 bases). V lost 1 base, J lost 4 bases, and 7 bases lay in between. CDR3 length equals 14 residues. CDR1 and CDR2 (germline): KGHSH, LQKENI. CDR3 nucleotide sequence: TGTGCCAGCTCACCACGGGACAATAATGAAAAACTGTTTTTT. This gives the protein CASSPRDNNEKLFF. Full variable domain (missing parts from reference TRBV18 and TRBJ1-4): NAGVMQNPRHLVRRRGQEARLRCSPMKGHSHVYWYRQLPEEGLKFMVYLQKENIIDESGMPKERFSAEFPKEGPSILRIQQVVRGDSAAYFCASSPRDNNEKLFFGSGTQLSVL.

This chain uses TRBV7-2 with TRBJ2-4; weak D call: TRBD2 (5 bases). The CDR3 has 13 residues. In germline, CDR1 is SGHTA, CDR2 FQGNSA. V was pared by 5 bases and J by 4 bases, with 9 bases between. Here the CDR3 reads CASSDPGKNIQYF. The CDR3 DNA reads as TGTGCCAGCAGCGATCCGGGAAAAAACATTCAGTACTTC. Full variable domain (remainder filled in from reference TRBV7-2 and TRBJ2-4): GAGVSQSPSNKVTEKGKDVELRCDPISGHTALYWYRQSLGQGLEFLIYFQGNSAPDKSGLPSDRFSAERTGGSVSTLTIQRTQQEDSAVYLCASSDPGKNIQYFGAGTRLSVL.